The 32 T cell receptor beta chains reported below all come from one sample, sequenced in a study of blood T cell repertoires in COVID-19. The table came from immunoSEQ multiplex PCR; TCRdb's copy has only in-frame clones and leaves some out. This table has fewer than 350,000 clones, roughly 90% appearing once. The specimen was PBMCs or T cells enriched from blood (not recorded which). These receptors all stem from a woman in her 30s who had been exposed to COVID-19.

CDR3 coding DNA: TGTGCCAGCAGCCACACAGCCAGCAACACTGAAGCTTTCTTT. The encoded protein is CASSHTASNTEAFF. The J gene is TRBJ1-1, the V gene TRBV11-3, with no clear D. CDR3 length: 14 residues. Looked up from germline, CDR1 is SGHNT and CDR2 is YENEEA. V lost 5 bases, J lost 2 bases, and 12 bases lay in between.

The chain couples TRBV9 to TRBJ1-1; TRBD1 might be the D (5 bases). CDR1 is SGDLS, CDR2 YYNGEE, per germline. The CDR3 covers 14 residues. Trimming took off 0 bases at V and 0 bases at J, with 6 bases between the two ends. The CDR3 sequence: CASSVGGVNTEAFF. Written as DNA, the CDR3 is TGTGCCAGCAGCGTAGGGGGGGTGAACACTGAAGCTTTCTTT.

This clone has only one observation. Other DNA sequences in the same sample also yield this CDR3. The J gene is TRBJ2-7, the V gene TRBV27, with D unclear. This CDR3 has 12 residues. Trimming cost V 2 bases and J 3 bases, with 5 bases left between them. The germline CDR1 and CDR2 sequences are MNHEY and SMNVEV (reference sequence). The CDR3 nucleotides are TGTGCCAGCAGTTTAACTGGCTACGAGCAGTACTTC. Its translation: CASSLTGYEQYF.

This chain connects TRBV9 to TRBJ1-2, with 7 bases identical to TRBD1. V lost 6 bases and J lost 1; bases outside the gene matches: 3. The CDR3 consists of 13 residues. Looked up from germline, CDR1 is SGDLS and CDR2 is YYNGEE. The CDR3 nucleotides are TGTGCCAGCAAGGGACAGCTTAACTATGGCTACACCTTC. This gives the protein CASKGQLNYGYTF.

The chain is built from TRBV24-1 and TRBJ2-7; TRBD2 is a possible D gene (6 bases). The CDR3 loop spans 16 amino acids. Trimming cost V 3 bases and J 0 bases, with 14 bases left between them. CDR1 is KGHDR, CDR2 SFDVKD, per germline. Written as DNA, the CDR3 is TGTGCCACCAGTGATCCATCTAGCGCCCCCTCCTACGAGCAGTACTTC. Its translation: CATSDPSSAPSYEQYF.

The chain couples TRBV16 to TRBJ2-7; tentative D call: TRBD2 (7 bases). V shed 2 bases and J shed 6 bases, with 11 bases lying between them. The CDR3 length is 13 residues. The germline CDR1 and CDR2 sequences are KGHSY and FQNENV. CDR3 region: CASSQGGAAEQYF. Here the CDR3 DNA reads TGTGCCAGCAGCCAAGGGGGGGCCGCCGAGCAGTACTTC. Filled out from reference TRBV16 and TRBJ2-7, the complete variable domain reads GEEVAQTPKHLVRGEGQKAKLYCAPIKGHSYVFWYQQVLKNEFKFLISFQNENVFDETGMPKERFSAKCLPNSPCSLEIQATKLEDSAVYFCASSQGGAAEQYFGPGTRLTVT.

This rearrangement joins TRBV28 to TRBJ1-6; 8 bases are a match to TRBD1. Germline V gives CDR1 MDHEN, CDR2 SYDVKM. The ends lost 6 bases at V and 9 bases at J; junction bases unmatched: 10. The CDR3 has 15 residues. This chain's CDR3 is CASRVPQGAGSPLHF. For the CDR3, the DNA is TGTGCCAGCAGGGTACCGCAGGGGGCTGGTTCACCCCTCCACTTT.

This clone was counted a single time. This chain uses TRBV11-2 with TRBJ1-2; no clear D gene. V dropped 8 bases and J dropped 2 bases, with 18 bases sitting between them. Germline V lookup: CDR1 SGHAT, CDR2 FQNNGV. There are 15 residues in the CDR3. The CDR3 nucleotides are TGTGCCAGCCGCGGGCACTCATCCCAAAACTATGGCTACACCTTC. Translating it yields CASRGHSSQNYGYTF.

V usage is TRBV28 and J usage is TRBJ2-7, with a tentative D call TRBD1 (5 bases). Germline assignment: CDR1 MDHEN and CDR2 SYDVKM. The CDR3 has 12 residues. V lost 5 bases, J lost 6 bases, and 11 bases lay in between. CDR3 loop: CASSVGPAEQYF. The DNA for the CDR3 is TGTGCCAGCAGTGTGGGGCCCGCCGAGCAGTACTTC.

The rearrangement links TRBV28 to TRBJ1-2; 7 bases map to TRBD1. CDR1 and CDR2 (germline): MDHEN, SYDVKM. This CDR3 has 12 residues. Losses at the gene ends were 8 bases for V and 7 bases for J; bases not matched to a gene: 7. The CDR3 DNA follows: TGTGCCAGCGTAACAGGGGTCTCTGGCTACACCTTC. It specifies CASVTGVSGYTF.

The chain couples TRBV28 to TRBJ2-7; 8 bases align to TRBD2. The CDR3 spans 15 residues. The germline V gene has CDR1 MDHEN and CDR2 SYDVKM. V lost 2 bases, J lost 1 base, and 4 bases stayed unmatched. CDR3 protein: CASSLHAGGSYEQYF. CDR3 sequence (DNA): TGTGCCAGCAGTTTACACGCGGGGGGTTCCTACGAGCAGTACTTC.

The chain employs TRBV27 and TRBJ2-7, with TRBD1 matching 9 bases. The V gene's germline CDR1 is MNHEY and CDR2 SMNVEV (reference sequence). The CDR3 spans 13 residues. V gave up 11 bases and J gave up 2 bases; unmatched junction bases: 7. The CDR3, as DNA: TGTGCCTCCTGGGACAGGGCCACCTACGAGCAGTACTTC. It translates to CASWDRATYEQYF.

V usage is TRBV12-3 or TRBV12-4 and J usage is TRBJ1-4; D gene uncertain. Between the trimmed V and J ends, which lost 6 bases and 7 bases, there was a span of 9 bases. The CDR3 runs to 12 residues. CDR3 amino acids: CASRNLGEKLFF. The CDR3 nucleotides read TGTGCCAGCAGGAACCTCGGTGAAAAACTGTTTTTT.

The V gene is TRBV28, the J gene TRBJ2-4; no firm D call. Per the germline V gene, CDR1 is MDHEN and CDR2 is SYDVKM. V was trimmed by 8 bases and J by 6 bases, leaving 14 bases between them. The CDR3 runs 13 residues. CDR3 DNA sequence: TGTGCCAGCGGCATAGCACGCGGAAACATTCAGTACTTC. It is translated as CASGIARGNIQYF.

The chain uses TRBV5-4 and TRBJ1-2; D is possibly TRBD1 (6 bases). Trimming took 4 bases from V and 2 from J, leaving 15 bases between them. The germline gives CDR1 SGHNT, CDR2 YYREEE (reference sequence). There are 15 residues in the CDR3. Here the CDR3 DNA reads TGTGCCAGCAGCCCTGCCGCGGGGGCCAACTATGGCTACACCTTC. Its translation: CASSPAAGANYGYTF.

The V gene is TRBV3-1 (or the pseudogene TRBV3-2), the J gene TRBJ2-1; 11 nucleotides match TRBD1. The J segment lost 9 bases and the V segment lost 2 bases, leaving 12 bases of the junction unmatched. The CDR3 runs to 17 residues. Germline CDR1 LGHDT, CDR2 YNNKEL (reference sequence). This chain's CDR3 is CASSQPPRGQGASEQFF. CDR3 coding DNA: TGTGCCAGCAGCCAACCCCCCCGCGGACAGGGGGCTAGTGAGCAGTTCTTC.

The chain recombines TRBV19 with TRBJ1-5; D not resolved. CDR1 is LNHDA and CDR2 is SQIVND in the germline V gene (reference sequence). The CDR3 totals 13 residues. Deletions cut 3 bases from V and 3 bases from J, with 6 bases between. CDR3 nucleotides: TGTGCCAGTAGTATCAGGTACAATCAGCCCCAGCATTTT. Protein product: CASSIRYNQPQHF.

This clone showed up just once. This sequence joins TRBV6-1 and TRBJ1-1; 7 nucleotides line up with TRBD1. In germline, CDR1 is MNHNS, CDR2 SASEGT. J gave up 6 bases and V 2 bases, and 6 bases lay outside the gene matches. The CDR3 contains 14 residues. The CDR3 sequence is CASSESGQGAEAFF. The CDR3 DNA reads as TGTGCCAGCAGTGAAAGTGGGCAGGGGGCTGAAGCTTTCTTT.

The gene calls are TRBV29-1 and TRBJ2-7; D is perhaps TRBD1 (6 bases). V was trimmed by 0 bases and J by 0 bases, leaving 15 bases between them. The V gene's germline CDR1 is SQVTM and CDR2 ANQGSEA. This CDR3 has 16 amino acids. The CDR3 loop reads CSVEDPLGGSSYEQYF. The CDR3 DNA reads TGCAGCGTTGAAGACCCCCTAGGGGGAAGCTCCTACGAGCAGTACTTC.

This clone was detected once. The V gene is TRBV27, the J gene TRBJ1-5, with unresolved D. Trimming shortened V by 0 bases and J by 5 bases, and 8 bases separated the two germline ends. Germline CDR1 is MNHEY and CDR2 is SMNVEV (reference sequence). The CDR3 extends over 14 amino acids. CDR3 protein: CASSLSGSHQPQHF. CDR3 nucleotides: TGTGCCAGCAGTTTATCCGGGTCGCATCAGCCCCAGCATTTT.

The chain employs TRBV28 and TRBJ2-1, with a weak D call TRBD2 (5 bases). Germline CDR1 is MDHEN and CDR2 is SYDVKM. The CDR3 sequence is 14 residues long. Trimming removed 1 base from V and 6 bases from J, with 10 bases in between. The CDR3 DNA is TGTGCCAGCAGTTTATTAACGGGATTCAATGAGCAGTTCTTC. Residues: CASSLLTGFNEQFF.

The J gene is TRBJ1-5, the V gene TRBV18; D ambiguous. Germline V gives CDR1 KGHSH, CDR2 LQKENI. The CDR3 length is 15 residues. Trimming shortened V by 6 bases and J by 5 bases, and 17 bases separated the two germline ends. The CDR3 DNA is TGTGCCAGCTCCCCCGGTCGGGGTTTGGATCAGCCCCAGCATTTT. Its translation is CASSPGRGLDQPQHF.

This clone was recorded a few times. This chain uses TRBV7-3 with TRBJ2-1; TRBD2 aligns across 7 bases. V shed 0 bases and J 3 bases; nucleotides not matched to a gene: 5. The CDR3 covers 16 residues. From germline, CDR1 is SGHTA and CDR2 FQGTGA. CDR3 in DNA: TGTGCCAGCAGCTTAACGTTGTCGGGAGGCTACAATGAGCAGTTCTTC. This encodes CASSLTLSGGYNEQFF.

The chain carries TRBV18 and TRBJ2-3; possibly TRBD2 for D (6 bases). The germline V gene has CDR1 KGHSH and CDR2 LQKENI. The CDR3 extends over 15 amino acids. Deletions cut 3 bases from V and 0 bases from J, with 10 bases between. The CDR3: CASSPPSGSTDTQYF. The CDR3 region has the DNA TGTGCCAGCTCACCCCCAAGCGGGAGCACAGATACGCAGTATTTT. The entire variable domain, with the rest obtained from reference TRBV18 and TRBJ2-3, is as follows: NAGVMQNPRHLVRRRGQEARLRCSPMKGHSHVYWYRQLPEEGLKFMVYLQKENIIDESGMPKERFSAEFPKEGPSILRIQQVVRGDSAAYFCASSPPSGSTDTQYFGPGTRLTVL.

The chain employs TRBV2 and TRBJ2-2; 7 bases are shared with TRBD1. V was clipped by 4 bases and J by 6 bases; unmatched bases: 8. Germline V gives CDR1 SNHLY, CDR2 FYNNEI. This CDR3 is built from 15 residues. In DNA, the CDR3 is TGTGCCAGCAGTGTAGACAGGGTGGGGGCCGGGGAGCTGTTTTTT. Its translation is CASSVDRVGAGELFF. Complete variable domain (other parts from reference TRBV2 and TRBJ2-2): EPEVTQTPSHQVTQMGQEVILRCVPISNHLYFYWYRQILGQKVEFLVSFYNNEISEKSEIFDDQFSVERPDGSNFTLKIRSTKLEDSAMYFCASSVDRVGAGELFFGEGSRLTVL.

The chain has TRBV27 and TRBJ1-1, with 8 bases matching TRBD1. Per germline, CDR1 MNHEY and CDR2 SMNVEV (reference sequence). This CDR3 region has 14 residues. V was clipped by 4 bases and J by 2 bases; unmatched bases: 3. The CDR3 nucleotides read TGTGCCAGCAGTTATACAGGGGGTAACACTGAAGCTTTCTTT. As protein: CASSYTGGNTEAFF.

This clone was detected once. The chain combines TRBV4-2 with TRBJ1-5; D call uncertain. The V and J ends lost 1 base and 3 bases respectively, with 10 bases between them. The CDR3 has 15 residues. The germline gives CDR1 LGHNA, CDR2 YNFKEQ. DNA for the CDR3: TGTGCCAGCAGCCAAGGCACACAGATCAATCAGCCCCAGCATTTT. Translating gives CASSQGTQINQPQHF.

The chain is built from TRBV4-1 and TRBJ2-7; 7 bases match TRBD2. Looked up from germline, CDR1 is MGHRA and CDR2 is YSYEKL. The CDR3 has 15 amino acids. J lost 2 bases, V lost 4 bases, and 8 bases had no gene match. CDR3 sequence (DNA): TGCGCCAGCAGCCGAGCCGAGCGGGGCCCCTACGAGCAGTACTTC. Protein product: CASSRAERGPYEQYF.

The rearrangement joins TRBV5-1 to TRBJ2-1; possible D gene TRBD2, 6 bases. The germline V gene encodes CDR1 SGHRS and CDR2 YFSETQ. CDR3 size: 13 residues. Trimming removed 4 bases at V and 8 bases at J, with 13 bases between. The CDR3 reads CASSPPSVDEQFF. For the CDR3, the DNA is TGCGCCAGCAGCCCCCCTAGCGTGGATGAGCAGTTCTTC.

V gene TRBV4-2 combines with J gene TRBJ1-2; D possibly corresponds to TRBD1 (5 bases). The germline V gene encodes CDR1 LGHNA and CDR2 YNFKEQ. V gave up 0 bases and J gave up 3 bases, with 11 bases separating them. This CDR3 is 15 amino acids long. The CDR3 DNA follows: TGTGCCAGCAGCCAAGATCTGGCAGGGTACTATGGCTACACCTTC. Translation: CASSQDLAGYYGYTF.

This chain connects TRBV4-1 to TRBJ2-1; D uncertain. In germline, CDR1 is MGHRA, CDR2 YSYEKL. The CDR3 totals 13 residues. The V gene lost 1 base and the J gene lost 4 bases, with 5 bases spanning the gap. The CDR3 DNA reads as TGCGCCAGCAGCCAAGGAGAATACAATGAGCAGTTCTTC. Its protein is CASSQGEYNEQFF.

This chain joins TRBV6-5 and TRBJ2-7; no definite D call. Trimming stripped 1 base from V and 5 bases from J, with 12 bases between. This CDR3 is built from 14 residues. CDR1 is MNHEY and CDR2 is SVGAGI in the germline V gene. DNA for the CDR3: TGTGCCAGCAGTTACTTTTACCAAGCTGACGAGCAGTACTTC. This translates into CASSYFYQADEQYF.